Presented here are 5 T cell receptor beta chains from one specimen sequenced in a study of blood T cell repertoires in COVID-19. The protocol was immunoSEQ multiplex PCR, while the TCRdb copy is restricted to in-frame clones and leaves out a portion. The sample includes roughly 130,000 clones, about four fifths of them seen just once. Material for sequencing was peripheral blood. Receptors originate from a woman aged 50 to 65 with acute or convalescent COVID-19.

This clone was counted ten times or more. This chain joins TRBV3-1 (or the pseudogene TRBV3-2) and TRBJ2-7; D is undetermined. This CDR3 is 13 amino acids long. Germline V gene lookup returns CDR1 LGHDT and CDR2 YNNKEL (reference sequence). With 4 bases removed from V and 5 bases from J, the gap between germline ends came to 12 bases. CDR3 nucleotides: TGTGCCAGCAGCCGCGGTTCCGTCCACGAGCAGTACTTC. Its protein product is CASSRGSVHEQYF.

J is TRBJ2-1 and V is TRBV6-5; 11 bases fit TRBD1. Trimming cost V 2 bases and J 7 bases; bases outside gene matches: 7. Germline CDR1 reads MNHEY; CDR2 reads SVGAGI. The CDR3 totals 16 residues. The CDR3 here is CASSYQNGQGANEQFF. The CDR3 coding sequence is TGTGCCAGCAGTTACCAAAACGGACAGGGGGCGAATGAGCAGTTCTTC.

The chain has TRBV7-2 and TRBJ2-5, with a possible D match to TRBD2 (5 bases). The CDR3 covers 13 residues. Trimming cost V 5 bases and J 2 bases, with 9 bases left between them. Germline CDR1 SGHTA, CDR2 FQGNSA. The CDR3 DNA reads as TGTGCCAGCAGCCAGCAGCGGCAAGAGACCCAGTACTTC. Protein product: CASSQQRQETQYF.

The rearrangement uses TRBV2 and TRBJ1-1, with 9 positions matching TRBD1. With 4 bases clipped from V and 6 bases from J, the junction kept 6 bases outside the gene matches. This CDR3 is built from 14 residues. Germline CDR1 is SNHLY and CDR2 is FYNNEI. CDR3 sequence: CASSVTGGVPEAFF. The CDR3 DNA follows: TGTGCCAGCAGTGTGACAGGGGGTGTCCCTGAAGCTTTCTTT.

The rearrangement joins TRBV30 to TRBJ2-2; 7 positions agree with TRBD2. The CDR3 runs to 15 residues. The ends lost 4 bases at V and 4 bases at J; junction bases unmatched: 9. Per germline, CDR1 GTSNPN and CDR2 SVGIG (reference sequence). DNA for the CDR3: TGTGCCTGGAAGGAGGATAGGACTAGCACCGGGGAGCTGTTTTTT. Translated: CAWKEDRTSTGELFF.